What follows are 15 T cell receptor beta chains derived from one specimen sequenced in a study of pediatric ulcerative colitis. Profiling relied on immunoSEQ multiplex PCR, and the TCRdb table lists in-frame clones only, not all of them. The sample records 30,000 to 40,000 clones, roughly 70% being singletons. Rectal tissue came from one to two pinch biopsies taken at colonoscopy. The sequenced sample consisted of gut tissue. The receptors here all came from a boy between 5 and 17 years old with severe ulcerative colitis.

The rearrangement uses TRBV5-4 and TRBJ1-3, with TRBD1 matching over 8 bases. This CDR3 region has 15 residues. Losses at the gene ends were 1 base for V and 3 bases for J; bases not matched to a gene: 3. Germline assignment: CDR1 SGHNT and CDR2 YYREEE (reference sequence). The CDR3 protein is CASSLFGTGGNTIYF. CDR3 DNA sequence: TGTGCCAGCAGCTTGTTTGGGACAGGTGGAAACACCATATATTTT.

V gene TRBV10-2 combines with J gene TRBJ2-7, with D perhaps matching TRBD2 (5 bases). Between the trimmed V and J ends, which lost 3 bases and 4 bases, there was a span of 10 bases. The germline CDR1 and CDR2 sequences are WSHSY and SAAADI. The CDR3 covers 13 residues. The CDR3 loop reads CASSEAAGYEQYF. CDR3 sequence (DNA): TGCGCCAGCAGTGAAGCGGCAGGATACGAGCAGTACTTC.

The V and J genes are TRBV19 and TRBJ2-5; the D call may be TRBD1 or TRBD2 (6 bases each). V was trimmed by 3 bases and J by 7 bases, leaving 12 bases between them. There are 13 residues in the CDR3. Germline V gene data show CDR1 as LNHDA and CDR2 as SQIVND (reference sequence). The CDR3 DNA is TGTGCCAGTAGTATTCGGGGGCGAGGGACCCAGTACTTC. Translated: CASSIRGRGTQYF.

This sequence joins TRBV7-8 and TRBJ1-2; D call uncertain. CDR1 SGHVS and CDR2 FQNEAQ come from the germline V gene. This CDR3 has 12 amino acids. The ends were cut back, 3 bases at V and 6 bases at J, with 8 bases in the middle. Here the CDR3 DNA reads TGTGCCAGCAGCTTTACAGCAAATGGCTACACCTTC. It is translated as CASSFTANGYTF. The variable domain in full, with the rest retrieved from reference TRBV7-8 and TRBJ1-2, is GAGVSQSPRYKVAKRGQDVALRCDPISGHVSLFWYQQALGQGPEFLTYFQNEAQLDKSGLPSDRFFAERPEGSVSTLKIQRTQQEDSAVYLCASSFTANGYTFGSGTRLTVV.

This clone came up a few times. The chain links TRBV28 to TRBJ2-5; D unresolved. The germline V gene encodes CDR1 MDHEN and CDR2 SYDVKM. The V end was cut by 5 bases, the J end by 3 bases, with 4 bases between. This CDR3 spans 11 amino acids. The CDR3 sequence: CASSNEETQYF. The CDR3 DNA reads TGTGCCAGCAGTAACGAAGAGACCCAGTACTTC.

The CDR3 sequence is CAISATSGGHNEQFF. Written as DNA, the CDR3 is TGTGCCATCAGTGCGACTAGCGGGGGGCACAATGAGCAGTTCTTC. This chain joins TRBV10-3 and TRBJ2-1; TRBD2 matches at 13 bases. J lost 5 bases, V lost 4 bases, and 2 bases had no gene match. The CDR3 is 15 residues long. CDR1 is ENHRY and CDR2 is SYGVKD in the germline V gene.

This chain links TRBV28 with TRBJ2-3, with a tentative D call TRBD1 (6 bases). Germline loops: CDR1 MDHEN, CDR2 SYDVKM. The CDR3 has 13 residues. With 11 bases removed from V and 2 bases from J, the gap between germline ends came to 14 bases. The CDR3 spells CAGSGDVTDTQYF. In DNA form, the CDR3 reads TGTGCCGGCTCAGGGGACGTCACAGATACGCAGTATTTT.

The J gene is TRBJ1-5, the V gene TRBV11-1, with a weak D call TRBD1 (6 bases). Deletions cut 5 bases from V and 3 bases from J, with 20 bases between. This CDR3 comprises 17 residues. The V gene's germline CDR1 is SGHAT and CDR2 FQDESV (reference sequence). The DNA of the CDR3 is TGTGCCAGCAGCACCGCTACAGGGAGTCGGGACAATCAGCCCCAGCATTTT. Its translation: CASSTATGSRDNQPQHF.

The gene calls are TRBV5-4 and TRBJ2-3, with D possibly being TRBD2 (7 bases). CDR3 length equals 15 residues. Germline lookup yields CDR1 SGHNT and CDR2 YYREEE (reference sequence). V was clipped by 3 bases and J by 5 bases, with 16 bases between them. CDR3 sequence reads: CASSSKGGPGDTQYF. CDR3 sequence (DNA): TGTGCCAGCAGCTCCAAGGGGGGGCCGGGAGATACGCAGTATTTT.

Regarding this clone: Other DNA sequences in the same sample also yield this CDR3. CDR3 protein: CASSPGGGNQPQHF. In nucleotides, the CDR3 is TGTGCCAGCTCACCTGGGGGGGGGAATCAGCCCCAGCATTTT. The rearrangement links TRBV18 to TRBJ1-5; TRBD1 is a possible D gene (5 bases). The germline V gene encodes CDR1 KGHSH and CDR2 LQKENI. Trimming pared 3 bases from V and 4 bases from J, leaving 10 bases between. The length of the CDR3 is 14 residues.

This sequence joins TRBV28 and TRBJ1-2; maybe TRBD1 (5 bases). The germline gives CDR1 MDHEN, CDR2 SYDVKM. Trimming removed 5 bases at V and 0 bases at J, with 10 bases between. The CDR3 loop spans 14 amino acids. This chain's CDR3 is CASSLEGPNYGYTF. DNA of the CDR3: TGTGCCAGCAGTCTCGAGGGGCCTAACTATGGCTACACCTTC.

The chain couples TRBV7-8 to TRBJ1-2, with TRBD1 as a possible D gene (5 bases). The germline V and J ends were trimmed by 2 bases and 1 base, with 8 bases remaining between them. The length of the CDR3 is 14 residues. Germline values: CDR1 SGHVS, CDR2 FQNEAQ. The CDR3 region is CASSLSRDNYGYTF. CDR3 nucleotide sequence: TGTGCCAGCAGCTTAAGCAGGGATAACTATGGCTACACCTTC.

This chain links TRBV5-1 with TRBJ1-1; D may be TRBD1 (6 bases). This CDR3 comprises 12 residues. With 3 bases removed from V and 8 bases from J, the gap between germline ends came to 11 bases. The germline gives CDR1 SGHRS, CDR2 YFSETQ. Here the CDR3 reads CASSWAGTEAFF. The CDR3 DNA is TGCGCCAGCAGCTGGGCCGGGACAGAAGCTTTCTTT.

The chain uses TRBV5-1 and TRBJ2-2, with D hard to call. V dropped 3 bases and J dropped 0 bases, with 15 bases sitting between them. CDR3 length equals 17 residues. The germline V gene encodes CDR1 SGHRS and CDR2 YFSETQ. As DNA, the CDR3 is TGCGCCAGCAGCTCAATCGTACGGCGGCCGAACACCGGGGAGCTGTTTTTT. This translates into CASSSIVRRPNTGELFF. Together with reference TRBV5-1 and TRBJ2-2, the CDR3 gives the full variable domain: KAGVTQTPRYLIKTRGQQVTLSCSPISGHRSVSWYQQTPGQGLQFLFEYFSETQRNKGNFPGRFSGRQFSNSRSEMNVSTLELGDSALYLCASSSIVRRPNTGELFFGEGSRLTVL.

This clone showed up just a few times. The chain couples TRBV6-1 to TRBJ1-1; tentative D call: TRBD1 (5 bases). The CDR3 covers 15 residues. V shed 3 bases and J shed 11 bases, with 22 bases lying between them. Germline CDR1 reads MNHNS; CDR2 reads SASEGT. The CDR3 region has the DNA TGTGCCAGCAGTGATATAGGGTCAGGGTTCGCTTACGCTTTCTTT. Translation: CASSDIGSGFAYAFF.